These T cell receptor beta chains were read from a single sample in a study of T cell responses to AZD1222 COVID-19 vaccine. The assay was immunoSEQ multiplex PCR, and TCRdb's table has in-frame clones only and misses some. The table includes 73,000 or so clones, approximately 90% detected once. Sequencing was performed on peripheral blood, taken on day 0 of AZD1222 vaccination. The receptor set was obtained from an adult in good health. CDR3s include the opening cysteine and the closing phenylalanine or tryptophan. A D gene is named only where the DNA matches it firmly. Not every row has a clone size; where given, it reads once, few, many or a size class.

abundance: -
d_gene: -
v_gene: TRBV10-3
j_gene: TRBJ1-6
CDR3aa: CATSGDTPASNSPLHF
CDR3nt: TGTGCCACCTCAGGGGACACCCCAGCATCAAATTCACCCCTCCACTTT

abundance: -
d_gene: -
v_gene: TRBV27
j_gene: TRBJ1-1
CDR3aa: CASIPGGRMLAENTEAFF
CDR3nt: TGTGCCAGCATTCCCGGGGGGCGGATGTTAGCGGAGAACACTGAAGCTTTCTTT

abundance: once
d_gene: -
v_gene: TRBV27
j_gene: TRBJ2-7
CDR3aa: CASSLYKEPYEQYF
CDR3nt: TGTGCCAGCAGTCTCTACAAGGAACCCTACGAGCAGTACTTC

abundance: few
d_gene: -
v_gene: TRBV11-3
j_gene: TRBJ1-6
CDR3aa: CASSASDSPLHF
CDR3nt: TGTGCCAGCAGCGCAAGCGACTCACCCCTCCACTTT

abundance: -
d_gene: -
v_gene: TRBV12-1
j_gene: TRBJ2-2
CDR3aa: CASSFRIVGGLNTGELFF
CDR3nt: TGTGCCAGCAGCTTTCGTATCGTAGGGGGGCTGAACACCGGGGAGCTGTTTTTT

abundance: -
d_gene: TRBD2
v_gene: TRBV7-8
j_gene: TRBJ2-7
CDR3aa: CASSLTSGSGEQYF
CDR3nt: TGTGCCAGCAGCCTAACTAGCGGGAGCGGCGAGCAGTACTTC

abundance: -
d_gene: TRBD1
v_gene: TRBV3-1/TRBV3-2
j_gene: TRBJ2-6
CDR3aa: CASSQERDRGISGANVLTF
CDR3nt: TGTGCCAGCAGCCAAGAGCGGGACAGGGGCATCTCTGGGGCCAACGTCCTGACTTTC

abundance: -
d_gene: -
v_gene: TRBV9
j_gene: TRBJ2-7
CDR3aa: CASSPHPGAGSYEQYF
CDR3nt: TGTGCCAGCAGCCCCCACCCAGGGGCAGGGTCCTACGAGCAGTACTTC

abundance: -
d_gene: TRBD2
v_gene: TRBV6-6
j_gene: TRBJ2-1
CDR3aa: CASRFNVERGNNEQFF
CDR3nt: TGTGCCAGCCGCTTCAATGTGGAGCGGGGTAACAATGAGCAGTTCTTC

abundance: -
d_gene: TRBD1
v_gene: TRBV7-3
j_gene: TRBJ2-1
CDR3aa: CASSSHPTGISYNEQFF
CDR3nt: TGTGCCAGCAGCTCCCATCCGACAGGGATAAGTTACAATGAGCAGTTCTTC

abundance: -
d_gene: -
v_gene: TRBV5-1
j_gene: TRBJ2-3
CDR3aa: CASSLDSGLVQDTQYF
CDR3nt: TGCGCCAGCAGCTTGGACAGCGGGTTGGTACAAGATACGCAGTATTTT

abundance: -
d_gene: -
v_gene: TRBV5-4
j_gene: TRBJ2-7
CDR3aa: CASSLPKAGVYEQYF
CDR3nt: TGTGCCAGCAGCTTGCCCAAGGCAGGGGTGTACGAGCAGTACTTC

abundance: -
d_gene: -
v_gene: TRBV20-1
j_gene: TRBJ2-2
CDR3aa: CSGEKTGELFF
CDR3nt: TGCAGTGGCGAGAAGACCGGGGAGCTGTTTTTT

abundance: -
d_gene: TRBD1
v_gene: TRBV4-1
j_gene: TRBJ2-5
CDR3aa: CASSQEDRVQETQYF
CDR3nt: TGCGCCAGCAGCCAAGAAGACAGGGTTCAAGAGACCCAGTACTTC

abundance: -
d_gene: TRBD1
v_gene: TRBV2
j_gene: TRBJ2-1
CDR3aa: CASSETGVEGEQFF
CDR3nt: TGTGCCAGCAGTGAAACAGGGGTCGAGGGTGAGCAGTTCTTC

abundance: -
d_gene: -
v_gene: TRBV19
j_gene: TRBJ1-1
CDR3aa: CASSMFSGMNTEAFF
CDR3nt: TGTGCCAGTAGTATGTTTTCAGGGATGAACACTGAAGCTTTCTTT

abundance: few
d_gene: TRBD2
v_gene: TRBV29-1
j_gene: TRBJ2-7
CDR3aa: CSATGLAGAHTYEQYF
CDR3nt: TGCAGCGCAACGGGACTAGCGGGAGCTCACACCTACGAGCAGTACTTC

abundance: -
d_gene: TRBD1
v_gene: TRBV7-9
j_gene: TRBJ2-7
CDR3aa: CASSLLGQGYEQYF
CDR3nt: TGTGCCAGCAGCTTATTGGGACAGGGCTACGAGCAGTACTTC

abundance: once
d_gene: TRBD2
v_gene: TRBV9
j_gene: TRBJ2-5
CDR3aa: CASSKGLADEETQYF
CDR3nt: TGTGCCAGCAGCAAGGGACTAGCGGACGAAGAGACCCAGTACTTC

abundance: -
d_gene: -
v_gene: TRBV10-1
j_gene: TRBJ2-7
CDR3aa: CASSESRMGAGEQYF
CDR3nt: TGCGCCAGCAGTGAGTCGCGAATGGGGGCGGGCGAGCAGTACTTC

abundance: -
d_gene: -
v_gene: TRBV6-5
j_gene: TRBJ1-2
CDR3aa: CASSWGARTGNGYTF
CDR3nt: TGTGCCAGCAGTTGGGGAGCGAGAACAGGAAATGGCTACACCTTC

abundance: -
d_gene: -
v_gene: TRBV7-9
j_gene: TRBJ2-1
CDR3aa: CASSLLGSYNEQFF
CDR3nt: TGTGCCAGCAGCTTATTGGGGTCCTACAATGAGCAGTTCTTC

abundance: few
d_gene: -
v_gene: TRBV3-1/TRBV3-2
j_gene: TRBJ1-1
CDR3aa: CASSQRGGGEAFF
CDR3nt: TGTGCCAGCAGCCAAAGGGGCGGTGGTGAAGCTTTCTTT

abundance: -
d_gene: -
v_gene: TRBV7-2
j_gene: TRBJ2-5
CDR3aa: CASSLVAGTYQETQYF
CDR3nt: TGTGCCAGCAGCTTAGTTGCGGGGACGTACCAAGAGACCCAGTACTTC

abundance: -
d_gene: -
v_gene: TRBV29-1
j_gene: TRBJ1-2
CDR3aa: CSAVSGLRGYTF
CDR3nt: TGCAGCGCCGTGTCCGGGCTCCGGGGCTACACCTTC

abundance: -
d_gene: TRBD2
v_gene: TRBV5-1
j_gene: TRBJ2-7
CDR3aa: CASSLGLAGNYEQYF
CDR3nt: TGCGCCAGCAGCTTGGGGCTAGCGGGTAACTACGAGCAGTACTTC

abundance: -
d_gene: -
v_gene: TRBV9
j_gene: TRBJ2-3
CDR3aa: CASSVSQRASTDTQYF
CDR3nt: TGTGCCAGCAGCGTAAGCCAGCGAGCTAGCACAGATACGCAGTATTTT

abundance: -
d_gene: -
v_gene: TRBV9
j_gene: TRBJ1-6
CDR3aa: CASSPHEGPYNSPLHF
CDR3nt: TGTGCCAGCAGCCCCCACGAGGGACCCTATAATTCACCCCTCCACTTT

abundance: -
d_gene: TRBD1
v_gene: TRBV19
j_gene: TRBJ2-7
CDR3aa: CASSIEQGVSYEQYF
CDR3nt: TGTGCCAGTAGTATCGAACAGGGGGTTTCGTACGAGCAGTACTTC

abundance: -
d_gene: -
v_gene: TRBV2
j_gene: TRBJ1-1
CDR3aa: CASWEGRLEAFF
CDR3nt: TGTGCCAGCTGGGAAGGGCGTCTTGAAGCTTTCTTT

abundance: -
d_gene: TRBD1
v_gene: TRBV18
j_gene: TRBJ2-7
CDR3aa: CASSPRTGWYEQYF
CDR3nt: TGTGCCAGCTCACCCCGGACAGGGTGGTACGAGCAGTACTTC

abundance: -
d_gene: -
v_gene: TRBV28
j_gene: TRBJ1-4
CDR3aa: CASSFRKGTTNEKLFF
CDR3nt: TGTGCCAGCAGTTTTAGAAAGGGGACAACTAATGAAAAACTGTTTTTT

abundance: -
d_gene: -
v_gene: TRBV6-1
j_gene: TRBJ2-7
CDR3aa: CASSEARAASSYEQYF
CDR3nt: TGTGCCAGCAGTGAAGCTCGGGCAGCATCCTCCTACGAGCAGTACTTC

abundance: -
d_gene: -
v_gene: TRBV5-6
j_gene: TRBJ2-5
CDR3aa: CASSFLAGQLQETQYF
CDR3nt: TGTGCCAGCAGCTTCCTAGCAGGACAGCTCCAAGAGACCCAGTACTTC

abundance: -
d_gene: -
v_gene: TRBV6-4
j_gene: TRBJ2-1
CDR3aa: CASINVDKKQFF
CDR3nt: TGTGCCAGCATAAACGTTGATAAAAAGCAGTTCTTC

abundance: -
d_gene: TRBD2
v_gene: TRBV2
j_gene: TRBJ2-7
CDR3aa: CASILAAYEQYF
CDR3nt: TGTGCCAGCATCCTAGCGGCCTACGAGCAGTACTTC

abundance: -
d_gene: TRBD2
v_gene: TRBV2
j_gene: TRBJ2-6
CDR3aa: CAIPREGSSGANVLTF
CDR3nt: TGTGCCATCCCGAGGGAGGGGAGCTCTGGGGCCAACGTCCTGACTTTC

abundance: -
d_gene: TRBD1
v_gene: TRBV4-3
j_gene: TRBJ2-6
CDR3aa: CASSQDQGAGANVLTF
CDR3nt: TGCGCCAGCAGCCAAGATCAGGGGGCTGGGGCCAACGTCCTGACTTTC

abundance: -
d_gene: -
v_gene: TRBV2
j_gene: TRBJ1-5
CDR3aa: CASIADGFGTQPQHF
CDR3nt: TGTGCCAGCATCGCGGATGGATTTGGAACGCAGCCCCAGCATTTT

abundance: -
d_gene: -
v_gene: TRBV5-1
j_gene: TRBJ1-6
CDR3aa: CASSSGRGGGSPLHF
CDR3nt: TGCGCCAGCAGTTCTGGACGGGGCGGTGGGTCACCCCTCCACTTT

abundance: -
d_gene: TRBD1
v_gene: TRBV9
j_gene: TRBJ2-5
CDR3aa: CASSVRTGEETQYF
CDR3nt: TGTGCCAGCAGCGTACGGACAGGGGAAGAGACCCAGTACTTC

abundance: -
d_gene: -
v_gene: TRBV19
j_gene: TRBJ1-5
CDR3aa: CASSPRDTRNYSNQPQHF
CDR3nt: TGTGCCAGTAGTCCTCGGGACACGCGCAACTATAGCAATCAGCCCCAGCATTTT

abundance: -
d_gene: TRBD2
v_gene: TRBV5-6
j_gene: TRBJ2-1
CDR3aa: CASSWERGPSYNEQFF
CDR3nt: TGTGCCAGCAGCTGGGAGCGGGGGCCCTCCTACAATGAGCAGTTCTTC